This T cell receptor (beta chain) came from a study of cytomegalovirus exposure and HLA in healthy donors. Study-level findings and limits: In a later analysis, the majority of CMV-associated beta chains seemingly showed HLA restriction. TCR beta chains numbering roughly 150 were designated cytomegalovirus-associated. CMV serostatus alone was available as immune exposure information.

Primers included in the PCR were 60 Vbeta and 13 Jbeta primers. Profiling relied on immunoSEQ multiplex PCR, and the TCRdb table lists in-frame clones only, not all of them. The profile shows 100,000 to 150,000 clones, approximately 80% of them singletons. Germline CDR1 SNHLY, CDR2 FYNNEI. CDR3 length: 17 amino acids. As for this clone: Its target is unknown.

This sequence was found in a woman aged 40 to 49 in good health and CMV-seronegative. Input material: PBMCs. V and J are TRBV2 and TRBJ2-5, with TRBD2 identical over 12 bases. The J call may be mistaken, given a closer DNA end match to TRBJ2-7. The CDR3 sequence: CASRPGLAGGGSYEQYF. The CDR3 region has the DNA TGTGCCAGCAGGCCCGGCCTAGCGGGAGGGGGCTCCTACGAGCAGTACTTC.